This note documents a single T cell receptor beta chain sequence. This entry belongs to a study of blood T cell repertoires in COVID-19. After removal of 3 bases from V and 0 bases from J, the junction contained 4 bases not matched to a gene. The germline CDR1 and CDR2 sequences are SGHRS and YFSETQ. The CDR3 length is 15 residues. Method: immunoSEQ multiplex PCR; TCRdb's copy keeps in-frame clones and lacks some. The sample yields 400,000 to 500,000 clones, 86% seen once. The sequencing input was peripheral blood. This receptor was obtained from a woman aged 25-40 years with active or convalescent COVID-19. The chain recombines TRBV5-1 with TRBJ1-1, with TRBD1 matching over 8 bases. The CDR3 region is CASSSDRGVNTEAFF. CDR3 DNA: TGCGCCAGCAGCTCTGACAGGGGTGTGAACACTGAAGCTTTCTTT.